The TCR beta chain under discussion was sequenced for a study of cytomegalovirus exposure and HLA in healthy donors (dated by TCRdb to 2016 to 2017). Regarding the research as a whole: An earlier analysis of approximately 640 of the donors reported roughly 300 Gb of sequence data and 117 million unique TCR beta sequences from about 180 million T cells. Roughly 300 gigabases of sequencing data and 70 million to 100 million unique TCR sequences were included in an early release covering about 700 HLA-typed donors. The genetic ancestry cluster associated with self-reported Caucasian donors included around 76% of the roughly 400 genotyped donors. The study was designed to test whether signatures of past pathogen exposure could be identified by cataloging public T cell receptors. The T cell repertoires of 666 subjects were profiled by immunosequencing and related to cytomegalovirus serostatus. Along with the roughly 670-subject first cohort, a separate validation cohort of around 110 different subjects was used. To predict cytomegalovirus infection status, the study brought together high-throughput TCR immunosequencing, statistical association of individual TCRs with disease status, and machine learning. To study patterns of TCR occurrence, a later analysis re-analyzed previously published TCR beta repertoires from around 660 donors and added high-resolution HLA genotyping. Rather than using new phenotypic data, the later analysis identified candidate immune exposures from TCR beta sequences and from how often those sequences occurred across donors. In an earlier analysis of several hundred of the donors, high-throughput TCR beta sequencing was used to judge whether each TCR beta V gene segment behaved as functional or pseudogenic. Alongside the repertoire data, information on donor age, sex, ethnicity and CMV serostatus was compiled. Genome-wide SNP genotypes for about 55% of the roughly 670 donors were used in a later genetic analysis, which treated that subset as a discovery cohort. All discovery cohort repertoires had been generated using a single sequencing platform. Both class I and class II loci were covered by HLA typing, at four-digit resolution. Typing coverage differed by locus: A, B, C, DRB1 and DQB1 were typed in about 620-640 donors, DQA1 in around 500, DPA1 in 600 to 610, and DPB1 in approximately 450. About five DR-DQ haplotypes were treated as single units for association and clustering because of strong linkage in the cohort. Among several hundred genotyped donors of the cohort, an average of approximately 240,000 unique TCR beta nucleotide sequences was sequenced per donor, of which about 18% were non-productive. The investigation overall reported the following: A later analysis found that most CMV-associated TCR beta chains appeared HLA-restricted, with HLA associations seemingly driven largely by CMV exposure. Most TCR sequences were observed very rarely across donors, whereas some public TCRs were present in many individuals. A later analysis found that TCR association rates varied across HLA loci, with DRB1 alleles showing the most associated TCRs and HLA-C alleles the fewest. The study gave a list of some 150 TCR beta chains associated with cytomegalovirus. Linkage disequilibrium might explain the correlated functional status among segregating V segments, but an unknown experimental factor could not be ruled out. The presence/absence analyses assumed that sequencing depth was roughly uniform across donors, and that assumption may not be true. The authors suggested that the approach could potentially be extended to other disease states and immunological phenotypes. Because some donors lacked HLA typing at each locus, the association tests relied only on the typed subset. A later genetic analysis reported fewer N-insertions in productive TCRs among donors in an Asian-associated ancestry cluster than the approximately 700-donor mean. Strong co-occurrence of HLA alleles, especially DR and DQ, made assigning TCR associations to individual alleles difficult. The sequencing pipeline was judged likely to have produced a cluster of highly shared sequence variants as a technical artifact. In a later analysis, several top co-occurrence clusters were reported to appear linked to parvovirus B19, influenza, CMV and Epstein-Barr virus. A later analysis found that HLA-associated TCR beta chains were more clonally expanded and had lower generation probabilities than equally common non-associated chains. An earlier analysis of approximately 540 of the donors showed that most TCR beta V segments appeared in productive rearrangements either about 87% or about 30% of the time, which broadly matched IMGT annotations. Because counts were too low, roughly 16 rarely observed V segments, including chromosome 9 orphons, were left out of the earlier analysis of over 550 of the donors. The classifier was reported to diagnose cytomegalovirus status with high specificity and sensitivity in both the original cohort and the validation cohort. In this cohort, only TCR beta chains were sequenced, and detectable features were limited by the absence of alpha or paired-chain data. Three of the identified cytomegalovirus-associated TCR beta chains were confirmed in vitro to be specific for cytomegalovirus antigens. Specific HLA alleles were associated with 15,000 to 20,000 TCR beta sequences at a false discovery rate of 0.05 in a later analysis. A further reported finding was that TCR beta sequences accurately predicted the HLA-A and HLA-B alleles for most subjects in the first cohort. A later genetic analysis associated a missense DCLRE1C variant with V-gene and J-gene trimming of TCR beta chains, and an independent cohort replicated the association. CMV serostatus was the only immune exposure information available for the cohort. Because the 87-base-pair reads could not distinguish some IMGT-functional V segments, including TRBV6-2 and TRBV6-3, those segments were excluded.

Libraries were prepared through the immunoSEQ multiplex PCR assay. The multiplex PCR relied on a mix of 60 forward primers for TCR Vbeta segments and 13 reverse primers for TCR Jbeta segments. A multiplex PCR assay on genomic DNA amplified the CDR3 region of rearranged TCR beta genes. The Illumina HiSeq System was used to sequence the amplified TCR beta libraries as 87-base-pair reads. Per the authors' processing: In a later analysis, roughly 80 million unique TCR beta chains were counted across the approximately 640 repertoires, and approximately 11 million of these chains were shared by at least two donors. Raw reads were error-corrected and collapsed into unique sequences by a nearest-neighbor algorithm in which closely related sequences were merged to remove PCR and sequencing errors. CDR3 sequences were aligned to IMGT reference sequences to assign V, D and J gene segments. Each retained sequence needed at least a six-nucleotide match to both a V gene segment and a J gene segment. A rearrangement was called productive if the CDR3 had no stop codons and remained in frame with V and J, and every other rearrangement was called non-productive. CDR3 was defined by IMGT convention, running from the second conserved V-encoded cysteine to the conserved J-encoded phenylalanine. The earlier analysis of 587 of the donors excluded sequences that lacked an unambiguous match to a single V gene segment. An earlier analysis of 500 to 600 of the donors classified V segments as functional when productive rearrangements were above 56.7% and as segregating when the standard deviation between donors was above 5%. To diagnose cytomegalovirus status from the catalog of TCR beta chain sequences, a statistical classification framework was built. V and J gene assignment, in a later analysis, came from comparing TCR nucleotide sequences with IMGT/GENE-DB human TR gene sequences. A later analysis assigned CDR3 sequences and most-parsimonious VDJ recombination scenarios with the TCRdist pipeline. A later analysis defined each TCR beta chain by its CDR3 amino acid sequence plus V-gene family, and excluded reads lacking a unique V-gene family. As a way to deal with suspected cross-contamination and a sequencing artifact, a later analysis dropped roughly 600 nucleotide sequences that were highly shared and had low generation probability. For each public chain, a later analysis derived a clonal expansion index from normalized ranks of inferred template counts within each repertoire. Generation probabilities in a later analysis came from a VDJ recombination model fitted to out-of-frame rearrangements, and those results were checked against IGoR. A later analysis scored TCR-TCR, TCR-HLA and TCR-CMV co-occurrence with hypergeometric tests, applying a repertoire-size bias correction to TCR pairs. In a later analysis, false discovery rates were estimated by permuting HLA or CMV assignments 20 times. In a later analysis, co-occurring TCRs were grouped using DBSCAN, and TCRdist sequence similarity was added for clustering within HLA-allele-positive subsets. For co-occurrence clustering, repertoires with fewer than 30,000 or more than 120,000 public chains were excluded, along with 5 or 6 repertoires with anomalous nucleotide sharing. This is the immuneACCESS table as TCRdb keeps it, with only in-frame sequences that have V and J called. A part of the clones is gone; compared with another copy, unresolved V genes explain less than half, and the rest is unexplained. D and trimming were read from the DNA, whereas the V and J calls and clone size are those reported in that table. Within this sample are around 64,000 clones, with 75% to 80% of them counted one time only. The leading ten clones occupy 6.5% to 8.5% of the sample.

This clone was counted a single time. What this receptor recognizes is not known. Base qualities are not recorded, but no much larger clone differs from it by a single base. The cysteine opens and the phenylalanine closes a CDR3 of 16 amino acids. Solely the CDR3 DNA is kept, with 48 bases framed from the first base. V is trimmed back by 3 bases and J by 5 bases, and the junction contains 10 bases that no gene match accounts for. The cohort was made up of 666 healthy bone marrow donors. All cohort members were sampled while nominally healthy, although unrecorded immune exposures were likely present. The donor tested CMV seropositive and was one of the 289 seropositive cohort members. Every donor gave a peripheral blood sample, and the peripheral blood mononuclear cells from that sample were used for TCR beta sequencing. The Qiagen DNeasy Blood Extraction Kit was used to extract genomic DNA from the blood cell samples.

The sample comprised PBMCs. This clonotype originated in a man aged 18-30 years in good health and CMV-seropositive. The chain was built from TRBV5-7 and TRBJ2-5, with 10 central nucleotides matching TRBD2. TRBV5-7 is recorded as an ORF, its role being uncertain. At the DNA level, the sequence is TGTGCCAGCAGCTCCCTTCTAGCGGGAGACGGGGAGACCCAGTACTTC. Its protein is CASSSLLAGDGETQYF.